Listed below are T cell receptor beta chains from one sample, sequenced in a study of blood T cells in healthy people across ages. TCRdb redid the calling of the 5' RACE reads with MiXCR, one entry per CDR3 protein. The data hold over 1.5 million distinct CDR3 sequences, with roughly 52% observed a single time. Source material: blood. The receptor source for this set is a woman aged 35 to 49 in good health. Both conserved end residues are part of each CDR3. A D gene is named only where the DNA matches it firmly. Clone size is stated in some rows and not others, as once, few, many or a class when expanded.

j_gene: TRBJ2-7
d_gene: .
abundance: .
v_gene: TRBV4-3
CDR3nt: TGCGCCAGCAGCCAAGATCTCCAGCGCAGCTCCTACAATGAGCAGTACTTC
CDR3aa: CASSQDLQRSSYNEQYF

j_gene: TRBJ2-1
d_gene: .
abundance: .
v_gene: TRBV9
CDR3nt: TGTGCCAGCAGCCCATCCCCGAGTTCAGGGGAGGTGAAGTTCTTC
CDR3aa: CASSPSPSSGEVKFF

j_gene: TRBJ2-5
d_gene: TRBD2
abundance: few
v_gene: TRBV7-9
CDR3nt: TGTGCCAGCAGCTTCCCTCTAGGAGCCGGGGGGGAGACCCAGTACTTC
CDR3aa: CASSFPLGAGGETQYF

j_gene: TRBJ2-3
d_gene: TRBD1
abundance: .
v_gene: TRBV7-9
CDR3nt: TGTGCCAGCAGCCCACCAAGCCCGGGACAGGGGACCACAGATACGCAGTATTTT
CDR3aa: CASSPPSPGQGTTDTQYF

j_gene: TRBJ1-1
d_gene: .
abundance: .
v_gene: TRBV5-1
CDR3nt: TGCGCCAGCAGGGATGGGACGGAGAACACTGAAGCTTTCTTT
CDR3aa: CASRDGTENTEAFF

j_gene: TRBJ2-7
d_gene: .
abundance: few
v_gene: TRBV4-3
CDR3nt: TGCGCCAGCAGCCAAGATCTTCAGGGAGTGGCTCACGAGCAGTACTTC
CDR3aa: CASSQDLQGVAHEQYF

j_gene: TRBJ2-3
d_gene: TRBD1
abundance: .
v_gene: TRBV11-1
CDR3nt: TGTGCCAGCAGCTTGGCTGCGACAGGGATAGATACGCAGTATTTT
CDR3aa: CASSLAATGIDTQYF

j_gene: TRBJ2-1
d_gene: .
abundance: few
v_gene: TRBV5-1
CDR3nt: TGCGCCAGCAGCTTGGCCCTCACAGGGAGGACCTACAATGAGCAGTTCTTC
CDR3aa: CASSLALTGRTYNEQFF

j_gene: TRBJ2-5
d_gene: TRBD1
abundance: once
v_gene: TRBV20-1
CDR3nt: TGCAGTGCGCCGCGGACAGGGTTCGGTGAGACCCAGTACTTC
CDR3aa: CSAPRTGFGETQYF

j_gene: TRBJ1-1
d_gene: .
abundance: .
v_gene: TRBV12-3/TRBV12-4
CDR3nt: TGTGCCAGCAGTTTAACGCGCCCGGGAGTTGCTGAAGCTTTCTTT
CDR3aa: CASSLTRPGVAEAFF

j_gene: TRBJ1-2
d_gene: .
abundance: once
v_gene: TRBV4-3
CDR3nt: TGCGCCAGCAGCCCCCTAGGGTCCGGGGGCTACACCTTC
CDR3aa: CASSPLGSGGYTF

j_gene: TRBJ2-7
d_gene: TRBD1
abundance: .
v_gene: TRBV7-9
CDR3nt: TGTGCCAGCAGAGTGGACAGGGGAGACTACGAGCAGTACTTC
CDR3aa: CASRVDRGDYEQYF

j_gene: TRBJ1-1
d_gene: .
abundance: .
v_gene: TRBV5-1
CDR3nt: TGCGCCAGCAGCCCGCAGACCCTTGGGACTGAAGCTTTCTTT
CDR3aa: CASSPQTLGTEAFF

j_gene: TRBJ1-2
d_gene: TRBD1
abundance: few
v_gene: TRBV3-1
CDR3nt: TGTGCCAGCAGCCACTTCGGACAGGCCTTAAACTATGGCTACACCTTC
CDR3aa: CASSHFGQALNYGYTF

j_gene: TRBJ2-7
d_gene: TRBD1
abundance: .
v_gene: TRBV6-1
CDR3nt: TGTGCCAGCGTTGGGACAGGGGGCTACGAGCAGTACTTC
CDR3aa: CASVGTGGYEQYF

j_gene: TRBJ2-3
d_gene: .
abundance: few
v_gene: TRBV29-1
CDR3nt: TGCAGCGTTGCACTGCACACAGATACGCAGTATTTT
CDR3aa: CSVALHTDTQYF

j_gene: TRBJ2-5
d_gene: .
abundance: .
v_gene: TRBV6-2/TRBV6-3
CDR3nt: TGTGCCATCACACAGCTTAGCAACCAAGAGACCCAGTACTTC
CDR3aa: CAITQLSNQETQYF

j_gene: TRBJ1-2
d_gene: .
abundance: .
v_gene: TRBV4-3
CDR3nt: TGCGCCAGCAGCCAAATGGGCAGCGAGTATGGCTACACCTTC
CDR3aa: CASSQMGSEYGYTF

j_gene: TRBJ1-4
d_gene: .
abundance: .
v_gene: TRBV4-1
CDR3nt: TGCGCCAGCGGCGGGGGTGGAAAATTGTTTTTT
CDR3aa: CASGGGGKLFF

j_gene: TRBJ2-1
d_gene: TRBD2
abundance: .
v_gene: TRBV20-1
CDR3nt: TGCAGTGCCCAGAAACTAGCGGGGATCGTCAATGAGCAGTTCTTC
CDR3aa: CSAQKLAGIVNEQFF

j_gene: TRBJ2-1
d_gene: TRBD1
abundance: .
v_gene: TRBV7-2
CDR3nt: TGTGCCAGCAGCTTAGTGGGCAGGGGGCTTTTGAATGAGCAGTTCTTC
CDR3aa: CASSLVGRGLLNEQFF

j_gene: TRBJ2-7
d_gene: .
abundance: .
v_gene: TRBV20-1
CDR3nt: TGCAGTGCCCTGCACAACCGACAGGACGCCTACGAGCAGTACTTC
CDR3aa: CSALHNRQDAYEQYF

j_gene: TRBJ2-7
d_gene: .
abundance: .
v_gene: TRBV14
CDR3nt: TGTGCCAGCAGCCAAGATCTCGGGGCGGGGAGGAGCTACGAGCAGTACTTC
CDR3aa: CASSQDLGAGRSYEQYF

j_gene: TRBJ2-1
d_gene: TRBD2
abundance: .
v_gene: TRBV15
CDR3nt: TGTGCCACCAGTGGGGCTAGCGGGGGGGCCTACAATGAGCAGTTCTTC
CDR3aa: CATSGASGGAYNEQFF